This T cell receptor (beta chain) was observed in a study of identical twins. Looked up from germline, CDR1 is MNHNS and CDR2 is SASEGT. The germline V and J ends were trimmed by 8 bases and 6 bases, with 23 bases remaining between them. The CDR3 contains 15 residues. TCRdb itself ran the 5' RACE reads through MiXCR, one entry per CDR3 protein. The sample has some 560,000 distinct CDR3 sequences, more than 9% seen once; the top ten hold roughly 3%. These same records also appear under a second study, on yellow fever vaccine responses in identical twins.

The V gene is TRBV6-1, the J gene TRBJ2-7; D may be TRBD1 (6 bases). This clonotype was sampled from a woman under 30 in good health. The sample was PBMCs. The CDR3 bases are TGTGCCAGCTTGGTGATCTCGGACAGTCGCAGCGAGCAGTACTTC. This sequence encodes CASLVISDSRSEQYF.